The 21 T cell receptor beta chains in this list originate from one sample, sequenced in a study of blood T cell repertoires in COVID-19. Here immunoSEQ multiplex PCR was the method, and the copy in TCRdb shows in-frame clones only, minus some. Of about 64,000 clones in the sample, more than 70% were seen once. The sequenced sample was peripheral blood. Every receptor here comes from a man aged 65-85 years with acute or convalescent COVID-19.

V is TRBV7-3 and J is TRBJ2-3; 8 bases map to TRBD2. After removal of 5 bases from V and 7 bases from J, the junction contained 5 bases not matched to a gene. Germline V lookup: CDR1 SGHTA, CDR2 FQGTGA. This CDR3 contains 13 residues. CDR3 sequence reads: CASSILAGNTQYF. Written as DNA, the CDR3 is TGTGCCAGCAGCATATTAGCGGGGAATACGCAGTATTTT.

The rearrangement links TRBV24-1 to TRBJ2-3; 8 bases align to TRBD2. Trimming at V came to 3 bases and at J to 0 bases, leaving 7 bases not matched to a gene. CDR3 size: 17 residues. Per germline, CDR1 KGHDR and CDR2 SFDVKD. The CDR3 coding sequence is TGTGCCACCAGTGATACAAAGCGGGGGCTAAGCACAGATACGCAGTATTTT. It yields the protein CATSDTKRGLSTDTQYF.

CDR3 sequence: CASSWTAGNTIYF. Written as DNA, the CDR3 is TGTGCCAGCAGCTGGACAGCGGGAAACACCATATATTTT. The chain carries TRBV5-6 and TRBJ1-3, with a possible D match to TRBD1 (6 bases). The CDR3 covers 13 residues. V lost 3 bases, J lost 4 bases, and 8 bases lay in between. In germline, CDR1 is SGHDT, CDR2 YYEEEE.

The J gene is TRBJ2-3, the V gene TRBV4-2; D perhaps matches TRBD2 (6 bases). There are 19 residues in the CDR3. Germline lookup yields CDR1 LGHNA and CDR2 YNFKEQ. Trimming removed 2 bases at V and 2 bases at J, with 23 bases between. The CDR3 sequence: CASSQTAGTMVAYTDTQYF. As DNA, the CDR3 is TGTGCCAGCAGCCAAACCGCGGGGACCATGGTAGCGTACACAGATACGCAGTATTTT.

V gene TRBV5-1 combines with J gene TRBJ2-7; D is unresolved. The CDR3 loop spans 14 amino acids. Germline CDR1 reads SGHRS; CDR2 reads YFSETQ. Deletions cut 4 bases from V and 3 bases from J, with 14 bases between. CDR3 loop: CASSRMERSYEQYF. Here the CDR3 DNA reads TGCGCCAGCAGCCGAATGGAAAGGAGCTACGAGCAGTACTTC. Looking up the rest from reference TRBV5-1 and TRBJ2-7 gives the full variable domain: KAGVTQTPRYLIKTRGQQVTLSCSPISGHRSVSWYQQTPGQGLQFLFEYFSETQRNKGNFPGRFSGRQFSNSRSEMNVSTLELGDSALYLCASSRMERSYEQYFGPGTRLTVT.

CDR3 residues: CATSDPPGTANTGELFF. CDR3 nucleotide sequence: TGTGCCACCAGTGACCCCCCCGGGACAGCGAACACCGGGGAGCTGTTTTTT. This sequence joins TRBV24-1 and TRBJ2-2, with 7 bases matching TRBD1. The V gene end was trimmed by 4 bases and the J gene end by 0 bases; junction bases not matched to a gene: 7. Germline-derived CDR1 and CDR2 are KGHDR and SFDVKD. The CDR3 totals 17 residues.

The CDR3 loop reads CASKLAVYNEQFF. The CDR3 region has the DNA TGTGCCAGCAAACTAGCGGTGTACAATGAGCAGTTCTTC. The chain recombines TRBV2 with TRBJ2-1; 8 bases agree with TRBD2. CDR1 is SNHLY, CDR2 FYNNEI, per germline. CDR3 length: 13 residues. J gave up 4 bases and V 7 bases, and 3 bases lay outside the gene matches.

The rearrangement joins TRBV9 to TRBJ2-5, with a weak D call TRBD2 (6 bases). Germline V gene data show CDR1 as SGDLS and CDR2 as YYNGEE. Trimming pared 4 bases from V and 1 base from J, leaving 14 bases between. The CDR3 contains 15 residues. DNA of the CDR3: TGTGCCAGCAGCCCCCGACTAGTTTCCCAAGAGACCCAGTACTTC. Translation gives CASSPRLVSQETQYF.

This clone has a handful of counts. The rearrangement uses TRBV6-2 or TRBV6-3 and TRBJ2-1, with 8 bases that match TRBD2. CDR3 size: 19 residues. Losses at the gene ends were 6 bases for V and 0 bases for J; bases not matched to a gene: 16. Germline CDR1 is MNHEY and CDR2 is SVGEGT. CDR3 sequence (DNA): TGTGCCAGCAGCCAAACGACCTTATTAAGCGGGGGCTCCTACAATGAGCAGTTCTTC. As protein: CASSQTTLLSGGSYNEQFF.

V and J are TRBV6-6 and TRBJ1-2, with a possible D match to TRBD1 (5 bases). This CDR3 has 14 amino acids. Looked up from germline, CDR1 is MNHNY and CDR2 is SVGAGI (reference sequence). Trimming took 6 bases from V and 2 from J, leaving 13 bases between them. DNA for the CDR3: TGTGCCAGCAGAGACAGCACTGGCAACTATGGCTACACCTTC. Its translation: CASRDSTGNYGYTF.

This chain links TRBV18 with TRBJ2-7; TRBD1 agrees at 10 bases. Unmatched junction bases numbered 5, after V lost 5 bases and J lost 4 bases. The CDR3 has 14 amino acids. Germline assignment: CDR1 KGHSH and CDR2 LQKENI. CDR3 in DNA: TGTGCCAGCTCATCCGGGACAGGGGATTACGAGCAGTACTTC. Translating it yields CASSSGTGDYEQYF.

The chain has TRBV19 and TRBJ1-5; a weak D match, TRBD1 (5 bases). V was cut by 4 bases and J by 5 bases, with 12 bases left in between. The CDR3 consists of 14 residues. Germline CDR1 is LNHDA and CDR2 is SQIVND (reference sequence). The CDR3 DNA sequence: TGTGCCAGTAGTACAGGGTTTCGCGATCAGCCCCAGCATTTT. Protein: CASSTGFRDQPQHF.

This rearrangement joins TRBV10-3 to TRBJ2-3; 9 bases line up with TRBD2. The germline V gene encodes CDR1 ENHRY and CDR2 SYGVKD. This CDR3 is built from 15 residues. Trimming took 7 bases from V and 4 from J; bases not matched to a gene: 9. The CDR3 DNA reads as TGTGCCATCAAAGAGCGGGGGGCCACGGCAGATACGCAGTATTTT. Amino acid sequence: CAIKERGATADTQYF.

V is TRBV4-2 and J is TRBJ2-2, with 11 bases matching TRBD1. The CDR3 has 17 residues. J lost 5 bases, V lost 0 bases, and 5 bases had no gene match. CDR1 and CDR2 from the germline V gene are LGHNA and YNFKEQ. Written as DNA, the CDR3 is TGTGCCAGCAGCCAAGAATGGGGACAGGGGGTAACCGGGGAGCTGTTTTTT. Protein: CASSQEWGQGVTGELFF.

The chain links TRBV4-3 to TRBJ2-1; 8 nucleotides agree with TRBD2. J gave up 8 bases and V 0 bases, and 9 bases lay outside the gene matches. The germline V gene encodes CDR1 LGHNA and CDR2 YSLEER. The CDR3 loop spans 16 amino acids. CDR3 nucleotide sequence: TGCGCCAGCAGCCAAGAGGCCCGGGGGGGCTTCGATGAGCAGTTCTTC. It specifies CASSQEARGGFDEQFF.

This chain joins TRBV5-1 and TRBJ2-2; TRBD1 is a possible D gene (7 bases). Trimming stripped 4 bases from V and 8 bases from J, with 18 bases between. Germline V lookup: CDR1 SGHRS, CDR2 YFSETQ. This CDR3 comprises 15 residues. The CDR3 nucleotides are TGCGCCAGCAGCAGACTAGGGACAGAGTCAGGGGAGCTGTTTTTT. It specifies CASSRLGTESGELFF.

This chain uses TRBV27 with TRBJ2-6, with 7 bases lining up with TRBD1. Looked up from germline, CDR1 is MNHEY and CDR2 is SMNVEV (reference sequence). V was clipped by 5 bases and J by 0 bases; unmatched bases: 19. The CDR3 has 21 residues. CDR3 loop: CASSLLPLVDRVGSGANVLTF. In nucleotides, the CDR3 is TGTGCCAGCAGTCTCCTACCTCTGGTAGACAGGGTTGGCTCTGGGGCCAACGTCCTGACTTTC. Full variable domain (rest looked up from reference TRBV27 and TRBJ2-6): EAQVTQNPRYLITVTGKKLTVTCSQNMNHEYMSWYRQDPGLGLRQIYYSMNVEVTDKGDVPEGYKVSRKEKRNFPLILESPSPNQTSLYFCASSLLPLVDRVGSGANVLTFGAGSRLTVL.

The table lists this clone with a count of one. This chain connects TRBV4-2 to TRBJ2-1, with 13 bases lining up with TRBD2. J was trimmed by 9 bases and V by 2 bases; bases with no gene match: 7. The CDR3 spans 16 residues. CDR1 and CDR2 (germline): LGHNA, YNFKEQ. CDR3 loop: CASSQTSGGARGEQFF. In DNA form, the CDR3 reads TGTGCCAGCAGCCAAACTAGCGGGGGGGCCAGAGGTGAGCAGTTCTTC.

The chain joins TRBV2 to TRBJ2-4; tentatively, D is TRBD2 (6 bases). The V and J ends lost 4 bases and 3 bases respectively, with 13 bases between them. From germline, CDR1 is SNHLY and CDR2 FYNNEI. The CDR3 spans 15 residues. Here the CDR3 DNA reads TGTGCCAGCAGTGGGGCCGGGGGAAACAAAAACATTCAGTACTTC. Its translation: CASSGAGGNKNIQYF.

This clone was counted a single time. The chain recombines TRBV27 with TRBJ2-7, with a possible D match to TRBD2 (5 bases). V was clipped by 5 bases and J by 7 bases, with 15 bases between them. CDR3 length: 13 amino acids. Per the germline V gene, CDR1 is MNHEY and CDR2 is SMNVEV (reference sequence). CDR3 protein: CASSPRGPGEQYF. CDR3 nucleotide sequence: TGTGCCAGCAGTCCCCGGGGTCCGGGAGAGCAGTACTTC.

In DNA, the CDR3 is TGTGCCAGCCGCAGGGAGACTAGCCGGGAAAATGAGCAGTTCTTC. It yields the protein CASRRETSRENEQFF. V gene TRBV2 combines with J gene TRBJ2-1; 7 bases map to TRBD2. The CDR3 has 15 amino acids. Trimming at V came to 8 bases and at J to 7 bases, leaving 14 bases not matched to a gene. Germline assignment: CDR1 SNHLY and CDR2 FYNNEI.